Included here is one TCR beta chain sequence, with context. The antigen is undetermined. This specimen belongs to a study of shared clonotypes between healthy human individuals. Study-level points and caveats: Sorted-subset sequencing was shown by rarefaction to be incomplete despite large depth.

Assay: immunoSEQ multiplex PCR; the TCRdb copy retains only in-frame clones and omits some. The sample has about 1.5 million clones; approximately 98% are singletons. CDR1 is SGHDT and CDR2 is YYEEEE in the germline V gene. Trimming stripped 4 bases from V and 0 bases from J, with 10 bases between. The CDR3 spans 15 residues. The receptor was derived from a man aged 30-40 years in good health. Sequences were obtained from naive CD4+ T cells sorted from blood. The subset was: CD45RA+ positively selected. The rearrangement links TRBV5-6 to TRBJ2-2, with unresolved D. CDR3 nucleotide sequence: TGTGCCAGCAGCGACGGACCGACGAACACCGGGGAGCTGTTTTTT. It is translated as CASSDGPTNTGELFF.